Many counts were recorded for the clone carrying this T cell receptor (beta chain). Its antigen is undetermined. A read error may produce the germline difference seen at one junction end. The sample belongs to a study of regulatory T cells in long-lasting Graves disease. General study points: Persistent-disease Graves' patients showed less TCR diversity than new cases. New patients shared 966 public clonotypes, fewer than the approximately 2,500 shared by persistent patients.

The CDR3 loop spans 14 amino acids. Germline-derived CDR1 and CDR2 are ENHRY and SYGVKD. Combining iRepertoire HTBI primers with Arm-PCR of CDR3 regions, the authors built TCR beta libraries. TCRdb independently ran MiXCR on the multiplex PCR reads; one entry per CDR3 protein. The sample gives over 450,000 distinct CDR3 sequences, around 12% of which show up once; about 8.9% is in the top ten. As for time point: newly diagnosed GD, antithyroid drugs for less than 3 months. RNA isolated from PBMCs was used to make the TCR library. The sample was also reused in another study, on T cells in Graves' hyperthyroidism and ophthalmopathy. As that report states: First-round RT-PCR targeting the TCR CDR3 was performed with the HTBI primer set. Blood also showed most of the thyroid clonotypes that were expanded above 0.001.

The sequence was obtained from a woman aged 25-40 years with Graves disease. The source material was peripheral blood mononuclear cells (PBMCs), sampled at new diagnosis, from a patient treated with antithyroid drugs. The V call is TRBV10-3, the J call TRBJ2-7, with D possibly matching TRBD2 (6 bases). The DNA of the CDR3 is TGTGCCATTAGTGGGGGGAACCAAGGCTACGAGCAGTACTTC. Translating it yields CAISGGNQGYEQYF.